A selection of T cell receptor beta chains follows, all from one sample in a study of T cell responses to AZD1222 COVID-19 vaccine. Profiled with immunoSEQ multiplex PCR; TCRdb holds only in-frame clones, not every one. The sample carries roughly 120,000 clones, roughly 85% recorded once. The material was peripheral blood, obtained on day 0 of AZD1222 vaccination. Receptor source: an adult in good health. The CDR3 runs from the conserved cysteine through the conserved F or W. The D gene is left open where the match is weak. Part of the rows lack a size; the others show once, few, many or a class for expanded clones.

J gene | D gene | V gene | clone size | CDR3 protein | CDR3 DNA
TRBJ1-1 | TRBD1 | TRBV5-5 | . | CASSSDRGVTEAFF | TGTGCCAGCAGCTCTGACAGGGGGGTCACTGAAGCTTTCTTT
TRBJ1-4 | . | TRBV5-1 | few | CASSLAWPTNEKLFF | TGCGCCAGCAGCTTGGCTTGGCCAACTAATGAAAAACTGTTTTTT
TRBJ2-7 | . | TRBV12-3/TRBV12-4 | . | CASSVNRAYEQYF | TGTGCCAGCAGTGTCAACAGGGCCTACGAGCAGTACTTC
TRBJ1-3 | TRBD1 | TRBV7-6 | . | CASRDRGSSGNTIYF | TGTGCCAGCAGAGACAGGGGGTCATCTGGAAACACCATATATTTT
TRBJ1-1 | . | TRBV6-1 | . | CASSGRDREGGPEAFF | TGTGCCAGCAGTGGTCGAGACAGAGAGGGAGGGCCTGAAGCTTTCTTT
TRBJ2-1 | TRBD2 | TRBV7-9 | few | CASSRLAGGRLYEQFF | TGTGCCAGCAGTCGACTAGCGGGGGGGCGACTGTATGAGCAGTTCTTC
TRBJ1-5 | TRBD1 | TRBV2 | . | CASDRGLIVGQPQHF | TGTGCCAGCGACAGGGGGCTGATCGTAGGACAGCCCCAGCATTTT
TRBJ1-6 | . | TRBV7-9 | . | CASSRAGGGLGSPLHF | TGTGCCAGCAGCCGGGCGGGCGGAGGCCTAGGTTCACCCCTCCACTTT
TRBJ2-3 | TRBD2 | TRBV24-1 | . | CATSAPRLAGGQTDTQYF | TGTGCCACCAGTGCCCCTCGACTAGCGGGAGGGCAGACAGATACGCAGTATTTT
TRBJ2-7 | TRBD2 | TRBV5-4 | . | CASSFGASGADYEQYF | TGTGCCAGCAGCTTTGGCGCTAGCGGGGCAGACTACGAGCAGTACTTC
TRBJ2-3 | . | TRBV27 | . | CASSPIDLDGQDTQYF | TGTGCCAGCAGTCCGATCGACCTTGATGGGCAAGATACGCAGTATTTT
TRBJ2-3 | . | TRBV24-1 | . | CATRTSTDTQYF | TGTGCCACCAGGACTAGCACAGATACGCAGTATTTT
TRBJ1-2 | TRBD1 | TRBV5-1 | few | CASSRAQGADSGYTF | TGCGCCAGCAGTCGAGCACAGGGGGCTGACTCTGGCTACACCTTC
TRBJ1-2 | TRBD1 | TRBV6-5 | . | CASSYAGGGIYGYTF | TGTGCCAGCAGTTACGCAGGGGGCGGTATCTATGGCTACACCTTC
TRBJ2-5 | . | TRBV2 | . | CASATRNQETQYF | TGTGCCAGCGCGACTAGAAACCAAGAGACCCAGTACTTC
TRBJ2-7 | . | TRBV2 | once | CASTSGVGHEQYF | TGTGCCAGCACCTCCGGAGTGGGCCACGAGCAGTACTTC
TRBJ2-1 | . | TRBV5-1 | . | CASSLWSATYNEQFF | TGCGCCAGCAGCTTGTGGTCCGCTACCTACAATGAGCAGTTCTTC
TRBJ2-1 | TRBD2 | TRBV18 | . | CASSPPAGLGSYNEQFF | TGTGCCAGCTCCCCTCCAGCGGGATTAGGCTCCTACAATGAGCAGTTCTTC
TRBJ1-2 | TRBD1 | TRBV4-3 | . | CASSQDPGGAGGYTF | TGCGCCAGCAGCCAAGATCCAGGGGGGGCGGGTGGCTACACCTTC
TRBJ1-5 | . | TRBV6-5 | . | CASRPGLRKQPQHF | TGTGCCAGCAGGCCGGGACTCCGGAAACAGCCCCAGCATTTT
TRBJ2-3 | TRBD2 | TRBV9 | few | CASSVSGDFATDTQYF | TGTGCCAGCAGTGTAAGCGGGGACTTTGCCACAGATACGCAGTATTTT
TRBJ1-3 | . | TRBV2 | . | CASRFRTDWSNTIYF | TGTGCCAGCAGATTCCGGACAGATTGGTCAAACACCATATATTTT
TRBJ2-7 | TRBD2 | TRBV3-1/TRBV3-2 | . | CASSRLSGGPYEQYF | TGTGCCAGCAGTAGACTAAGCGGGGGCCCCTACGAGCAGTACTTC
TRBJ1-2 | . | TRBV5-5 | . | CASTPGGYGYTF | TGTGCCAGCACCCCGGGGGGTTATGGCTACACCTTC
TRBJ2-7 | . | TRBV6-2/TRBV6-3 | . | CASSQGLSYEQYF | TGTGCCAGCAGCCAGGGACTCTCCTACGAGCAGTACTTC
TRBJ2-3 | . | TRBV4-1 | few | CASSQAGVTQYF | TGCGCCAGCAGCCAAGCCGGGGTTACGCAGTATTTT
TRBJ2-5 | . | TRBV7-9 | . | CASSLALQETQYF | TGTGCCAGCAGCTTAGCACTCCAAGAGACCCAGTACTTC
TRBJ2-5 | . | TRBV7-6 | . | CASSLELGRVGETQYF | TGTGCCAGCAGCTTAGAGTTAGGCAGGGTCGGAGAGACCCAGTACTTC
TRBJ1-3 | . | TRBV15 | . | CATSGTRLKGLQAGNTIYF | TGTGCCACCAGCGGCACCCGTCTCAAGGGTCTGCAAGCTGGAAACACCATATATTTT
TRBJ1-1 | TRBD1 | TRBV6-2/TRBV6-3 | once | CASSLPTGVTEAFF | TGTGCCAGCAGTTTACCAACAGGGGTGACTGAAGCTTTCTTT
TRBJ2-7 | TRBD1 | TRBV5-6 | . | CASSLVAGQASYEQYF | TGTGCCAGCAGCTTGGTTGCCGGACAGGCCTCCTACGAGCAGTACTTC
TRBJ2-5 | . | TRBV18 | . | CASSPGVGETQYF | TGTGCCAGCTCGCCGGGGGTAGGAGAGACCCAGTACTTC
TRBJ2-5 | . | TRBV7-2 | . | CASSLGTGKWETQYF | TGTGCCAGCAGCTTAGGAACAGGGAAATGGGAGACCCAGTACTTC
TRBJ1-1 | TRBD1 | TRBV5-1 | . | CASSRMTGGTEAFF | TGCGCCAGCAGCCGGATGACAGGGGGAACTGAAGCTTTCTTT
TRBJ1-5 | TRBD1 | TRBV4-1 | many | CASSQGQGGNQPQHF | TGCGCCAGCAGCCAGGGACAGGGGGGGAATCAGCCCCAGCATTTT
TRBJ1-2 | TRBD1 | TRBV9 | . | CASSDQTGDPYGYTF | TGTGCCAGCAGCGACCAGACAGGGGATCCCTATGGCTACACCTTC
TRBJ2-7 | TRBD2 | TRBV6-5 | . | CASSLAGGPYEQYF | TGTGCCAGCAGCCTAGCGGGAGGGCCTTACGAGCAGTACTTC
TRBJ1-1 | . | TRBV20-1 | . | CSASNEGVGTEAFF | TGCAGTGCTAGTAACGAGGGAGTCGGCACTGAAGCTTTCTTT
TRBJ1-2 | TRBD1 | TRBV7-3 | once | CASSLTGQSGYTF | TGTGCCAGCAGCTTAACGGGACAGAGTGGCTACACCTTC
TRBJ1-6 | TRBD1 | TRBV6-5 | . | CASSLTGDGSPLHF | TGTGCCAGCAGTTTGACAGGGGACGGATCACCCCTCCACTTT
TRBJ2-5 | . | TRBV5-4 | once | CASSASSVSGRETQYF | TGTGCCAGCAGCGCGTCGTCTGTCTCGGGGAGGGAGACCCAGTACTTC
TRBJ2-1 | . | TRBV6-4 | . | CASTEGEGGNEQFF | TGTGCCAGCACTGAGGGCGAGGGAGGAAATGAGCAGTTCTTC
TRBJ2-3 | . | TRBV6-5 | . | CASGFQGFTDTQYF | TGTGCCAGCGGGTTCCAGGGGTTCACAGATACGCAGTATTTT
TRBJ2-5 | . | TRBV7-3 | once | CASSLGVEGAQYF | TGTGCCAGCAGCTTAGGGGTGGAGGGGGCCCAGTACTTC
TRBJ1-2 | . | TRBV3-1/TRBV3-2 | . | CASSRTEANYGYTF | TGTGCCAGCAGCCGGACTGAGGCTAACTATGGCTACACCTTC